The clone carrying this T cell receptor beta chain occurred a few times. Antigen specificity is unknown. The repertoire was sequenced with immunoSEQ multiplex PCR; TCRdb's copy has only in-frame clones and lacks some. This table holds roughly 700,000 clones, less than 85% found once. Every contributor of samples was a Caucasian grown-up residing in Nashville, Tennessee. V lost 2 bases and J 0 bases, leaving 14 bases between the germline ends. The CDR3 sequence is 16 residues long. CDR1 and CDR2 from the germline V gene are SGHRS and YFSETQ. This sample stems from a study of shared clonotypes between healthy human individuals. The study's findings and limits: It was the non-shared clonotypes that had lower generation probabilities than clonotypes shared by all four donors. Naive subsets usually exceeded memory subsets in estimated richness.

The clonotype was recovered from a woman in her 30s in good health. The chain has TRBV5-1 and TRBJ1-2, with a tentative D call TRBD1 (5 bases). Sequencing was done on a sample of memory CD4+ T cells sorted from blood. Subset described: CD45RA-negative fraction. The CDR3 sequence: CASSLIQGGTNYGYTF. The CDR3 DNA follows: TGCGCCAGCAGCTTAATTCAGGGCGGGACTAACTATGGCTACACCTTC. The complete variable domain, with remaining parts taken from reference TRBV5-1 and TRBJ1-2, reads KAGVTQTPRYLIKTRGQQVTLSCSPISGHRSVSWYQQTPGQGLQFLFEYFSETQRNKGNFPGRFSGRQFSNSRSEMNVSTLELGDSALYLCASSLIQGGTNYGYTFGSGTRLTVV.